A single sample is the source of the 26 T cell receptor beta chains below, sequenced in a study of CD8 T cells in Susac syndrome. RNA, at roughly 0.45 to 1 ug, was reverse transcribed with random hexamers. Each CDR3 protein is one row after TCRdb ran MiXCR on the immunoSEQ multiplex PCR reads. Counted here are approximately 180,000 distinct CDR3 sequences, nearly 97% occurring once; the ten biggest clones make up about 0.093%. The sample was CD4+ T cells from PBMCs. These receptors were collected from a human donor with multiple sclerosis.

J is TRBJ1-6 and V is TRBV28; TRBD1 might be the D (6 bases). Trimming removed 5 bases at V and 5 bases at J, with 13 bases between. Germline CDR1 reads MDHEN; CDR2 reads SYDVKM. The CDR3 runs to 15 residues. CDR3 nucleotides: TGTGCCAGCAGTCCGGGGACACAGGATAATTCACCCCTCCACTTT. This gives the protein CASSPGTQDNSPLHF.

The V gene is TRBV29-1, the J gene TRBJ2-3; a weak D match, TRBD1 (5 bases). The germline V gene has CDR1 SQVTM and CDR2 ANQGSEA. This CDR3 region has 14 residues. V lost 3 bases, J lost 1 base, and 11 bases lay in between. The chain's CDR3 is CSVEGRLRTDTQYF. The CDR3 nucleotides read TGCAGCGTTGAGGGGCGGCTACGCACAGATACGCAGTATTTT.

The chain has TRBV30 and TRBJ2-7; no firm D call. Between the trimmed V and J ends, which lost 3 bases and 6 bases, there was a span of 12 bases. The CDR3 covers 12 residues. In germline, CDR1 is GTSNPN, CDR2 SVGIG (reference sequence). CDR3 in amino acids: CAWRGMEAEQYF. The CDR3 DNA follows: TGTGCCTGGAGGGGGATGGAAGCCGAGCAGTACTTC.

The chain has TRBV6-5 and TRBJ1-6; no reliable D call. CDR3 size: 14 residues. Trimming left V 6 bases short and J 9 bases short, with 15 bases between. Germline CDR1 is MNHEY and CDR2 is SVGAGI. The DNA of the CDR3 is TGTGCCAGCAGAGAGGGTGCAGCGAGTTCACCCCTCCACTTT. Protein product: CASREGAASSPLHF.

V and J are TRBV27 and TRBJ1-6; D is uncertain. The germline CDR1 and CDR2 sequences are MNHEY and SMNVEV (reference sequence). Between the trimmed V and J ends, which lost 8 bases and 13 bases, there was a span of 15 bases. CDR3 length: 12 amino acids. The CDR3 bases are TGTGCCAGCGCCTTTTCCAGCACTCCCCTCCACTTT. Residues: CASAFSSTPLHF.

V usage is TRBV11-2 and J usage is TRBJ2-1; 10 bases align to TRBD1. CDR3 length: 21 residues. The germline V gene encodes CDR1 SGHAT and CDR2 FQNNGV. Trimming removed 5 bases from V and 8 bases from J; junction bases left unmatched: 27. For the CDR3, the DNA is TGTGCCAGCAGCCCTATTCGAAGGGACAGGGGACAGGGAAGGGTTCAGTATGAGCAGTTCTTC. It specifies CASSPIRRDRGQGRVQYEQFF.

This rearrangement joins TRBV4-1 to TRBJ1-5, with D possibly matching TRBD1 (6 bases). The CDR3 consists of 16 residues. V lost 4 bases, J lost 8 bases, and 21 bases lay in between. CDR1 is MGHRA and CDR2 is YSYEKL in the germline V gene. DNA of the CDR3: TGCGCCAGCAGCCCTGCTCGCCAAAAGGCAGGGGAGCCCCAGCATTTT. It yields the protein CASSPARQKAGEPQHF.

The V call is TRBV15, the J call TRBJ1-4; D ambiguous. V was cut by 2 bases and J by 5 bases, with 12 bases left in between. CDR1 is LNHNV, CDR2 YYDKDF, per germline (reference sequence). The CDR3 runs 15 residues. CDR3 nucleotide sequence: TGTGCCACCAGCAGATCCCTACTGGCAAATGAAAAACTGTTTTTT. Protein sequence: CATSRSLLANEKLFF.

This clonotype showed up just once. V usage is TRBV7-2 and J usage is TRBJ2-3; D is undetermined. The V gene's germline CDR1 is SGHTA and CDR2 FQGNSA. The CDR3 totals 13 residues. Deletions cut 4 bases from V and 6 bases from J, with 11 bases between. The CDR3 loop is CASSSLRVDTQYF. CDR3 nucleotides: TGTGCCAGCAGCTCCCTCCGGGTCGATACGCAGTATTTT.

The V call is TRBV25-1, the J call TRBJ2-7; D is perhaps TRBD1 (5 bases). The CDR3 loop spans 13 amino acids. Germline V gives CDR1 MGHDK, CDR2 SYGVNS. The ends were cut back, 3 bases at V and 7 bases at J, with 13 bases in the middle. The CDR3 region has the DNA TGTGCCAGCAGTGATACGCGGCAGGGTGAGCAGTACTTC. It specifies CASSDTRQGEQYF.

The chain joins TRBV19 to TRBJ2-4; 7 positions match TRBD2. The CDR3 spans 15 residues. J gave up 7 bases and V 3 bases, and 9 bases lay outside the gene matches. In germline, CDR1 is LNHDA, CDR2 SQIVND (reference sequence). The CDR3 DNA reads as TGTGCCAGTAGTATTAGAGGGCCGGGGGGTAACATTCAGTACTTC. Translating it yields CASSIRGPGGNIQYF.

The chain recombines TRBV2 with TRBJ1-1; D is unresolved. Trimming pared 2 bases from V and 2 bases from J, leaving 9 bases between. The CDR3 contains 14 residues. Germline V gives CDR1 SNHLY, CDR2 FYNNEI. The CDR3 sequence is CASSESALNTEAFF. DNA for the CDR3: TGTGCCAGCAGTGAATCAGCACTAAACACTGAAGCTTTCTTT.

V gene TRBV11-2 combines with J gene TRBJ2-5, with D perhaps assigned TRBD1 or TRBD2 (7 bases each). CDR3 length: 16 residues. CDR1 is SGHAT, CDR2 FQNNGV, per germline. V lost 2 bases and J 0 bases, leaving 13 bases between the germline ends. This CDR3 reads CASSLSGTVYQETQYF. Here the CDR3 DNA reads TGTGCCAGCAGCTTAAGCGGGACAGTGTACCAAGAGACCCAGTACTTC.

The V call is TRBV29-1, the J call TRBJ1-2; D unclear. With 2 bases removed from V and 5 bases from J, the gap between germline ends came to 3 bases. The CDR3 totals 10 residues. Germline V gene data show CDR1 as SQVTM and CDR2 as ANQGSEA. This CDR3 is CSVEPYGYTF. CDR3 nucleotide sequence: TGCAGCGTTGAACCATATGGCTACACCTTC.

The chain couples TRBV20-1 to TRBJ2-5, with 9 bases fitting TRBD1. Per germline, CDR1 DFQATT and CDR2 SNEGSKA (reference sequence). V was pared by 4 bases and J by 1 base, with 10 bases of the junction left unmatched. This CDR3 has 16 residues. CDR3 in amino acids: CSATDRDRVSQETQYF. The CDR3 nucleotides read TGCAGTGCTACCGACAGGGACAGGGTGAGCCAAGAGACCCAGTACTTC.

V and J are TRBV29-1 and TRBJ1-2, with D unclear. Per the germline V gene, CDR1 is SQVTM and CDR2 is ANQGSEA. Trimming took off 2 bases at V and 0 bases at J, with 19 bases between the two ends. CDR3 size: 17 residues. CDR3: CSVETPPVRGANYGYTF. CDR3 nucleotides: TGCAGCGTTGAAACCCCCCCTGTCCGGGGAGCTAACTATGGCTACACCTTC. Full variable domain (missing parts from reference TRBV29-1 and TRBJ1-2): SAVISQKPSRDICQRGTSLTIQCQVDSQVTMMFWYRQQPGQSLTLIATANQGSEATYESGFVIDKFPISRPNLTFSTLTVSNMSPEDSSIYLCSVETPPVRGANYGYTFGSGTRLTVV.

The rearrangement uses TRBV12-3 or TRBV12-4 and TRBJ2-1; D could derive from TRBD1 or TRBD2 (5 bases each). The length of the CDR3 is 12 residues. The V end lost 5 bases, the J end lost 8 bases, and 10 bases lay between the germline ends. CDR3 in amino acids: CASSLQGDEQFF. The CDR3 region has the DNA TGTGCCAGCAGTCTCCAGGGAGATGAGCAGTTCTTC.

V usage is TRBV18 and J usage is TRBJ1-6; 8 bases fit TRBD1. The CDR3 loop spans 14 amino acids. The V gene's germline CDR1 is KGHSH and CDR2 LQKENI. J was trimmed by 7 bases and V by 4 bases; bases with no gene match: 3. The CDR3 DNA reads as TGTGCCAGCTCACAAGGGACAGGAAATTCACCCCTCCACTTT. Translated: CASSQGTGNSPLHF.

The chain recombines TRBV2 with TRBJ1-1; D call uncertain. Trimming left V 2 bases short and J 0 bases short, with 4 bases between. The CDR3 length is 13 residues. Germline CDR1 is SNHLY and CDR2 is FYNNEI. CDR3 in amino acids: CASSETMNTEAFF. In nucleotides, the CDR3 is TGTGCCAGCAGTGAAACGATGAACACTGAAGCTTTCTTT.

The V gene is TRBV28, the J gene TRBJ2-7, with 10 bases fitting TRBD1. This CDR3 is built from 15 residues. CDR1 is MDHEN and CDR2 is SYDVKM in the germline V gene. J lost 5 bases, V lost 6 bases, and 10 bases had no gene match. The CDR3 DNA sequence: TGTGCCAGCAGCCGCCCGGGACAGGGGTTGGACGAGCAGTACTTC. Its protein product is CASSRPGQGLDEQYF.

The CDR3 is CASSRNRGGTEAFF. In nucleotides, the CDR3 is TGTGCCAGCAGCCGAAACAGGGGAGGGACTGAAGCTTTCTTT. The chain employs TRBV14 and TRBJ1-1; 7 bases fit TRBD1. Unmatched junction bases numbered 7, after V lost 4 bases and J lost 5 bases. Germline CDR1 reads SGHDN; CDR2 reads FVKESK. The CDR3 length is 14 residues.

This chain joins TRBV6-2 or TRBV6-3 and TRBJ2-1; D possibly matches TRBD1 or TRBD2 (5 bases each). Germline V CDR1 and CDR2: MNHEY, SVGEGT. The CDR3 totals 14 residues. V lost 0 bases and J 12 bases, leaving 15 bases between the germline ends. The CDR3 coding sequence is TGTGCCAGCAGTTACTCGGATCGGGGCCCTGGGCAGTTCTTC. It specifies CASSYSDRGPGQFF.

The count of this clonotype is one. V is TRBV7-3 and J is TRBJ1-1; D possibly corresponds to TRBD1 (5 bases). This CDR3 has 12 amino acids. Deletions cut 3 bases from V and 7 bases from J, with 9 bases between. Germline V gene sequence: CDR1 SGHTA, CDR2 FQGTGA. CDR3 sequence: CASSFAGGEAFF. The CDR3, as DNA: TGTGCCAGCAGCTTTGCCGGGGGTGAAGCTTTCTTT.

The chain employs TRBV7-2 and TRBJ2-5; 9 bases align to TRBD1. CDR3 length: 17 amino acids. Looked up from germline, CDR1 is SGHTA and CDR2 is FQGNSA. V was pared by 1 base and J by 2 bases, with 8 bases of the junction left unmatched. The CDR3 spells CASSLVGGQGRQETQYF. In nucleotides, the CDR3 is TGTGCCAGCAGCTTAGTAGGTGGACAGGGGCGGCAAGAGACCCAGTACTTC.

The chain combines TRBV15 with TRBJ2-5, with a weak D call TRBD1 (6 bases). V lost 5 bases, J lost 8 bases, and 15 bases lay in between. The CDR3 contains 13 residues. Germline-derived CDR1 and CDR2 are LNHNV and YYDKDF (reference sequence). The CDR3 is CATSPQGPGTQYF. The CDR3, as DNA: TGTGCCACCAGCCCCCAGGGGCCGGGAACCCAGTACTTC.

The chain links TRBV11-1 to TRBJ2-1, with TRBD2 matching 13 bases. Germline V gene sequence: CDR1 SGHAT, CDR2 FQDESV (reference sequence). V lost 4 bases to trimming and J lost 0 bases; unmatched junction nucleotides: 6. The CDR3 contains 18 residues. The CDR3 sequence is CASSWGLAGWNSYNEQFF. In nucleotides, the CDR3 is TGTGCCAGCAGCTGGGGACTAGCGGGGTGGAACTCCTACAATGAGCAGTTCTTC.